The table lists the clone carrying this T cell receptor (beta chain) with many counts. What it binds is unknown. This sample stems from a study of metastatic and nonmetastatic thyroid tumors. About the research overall: Repertoire data that came from the blood and tumor or nodule tissue of malignant and benign thyroid patients were compared. Findings of the study overall: Reportedly, malignant thyroid tumors had significantly higher TCR beta diversity than benign nodules, in blood and tumor.

Before thyroid surgery, none of the patients had received any treatment. In the original processing: To classify distant metastasis in papillary thyroid cancer, a model was built from CDR3 differences across clinicopathological groups. TCRdb called clones again from the PCR reads with MiXCR. TCRdb's processing, not the authors' own work, is the source of the V and J calls. The sample lists some 20,000 clones; approximately 25% were seen once. From germline, CDR1 is SGHNT and CDR2 YYREEE (reference sequence). V gave up 0 bases and J gave up 6 bases, with 12 bases separating them. The CDR3 has 14 amino acids.

The sequencing sample was made of tumor tissue. The TCR sequence derives from a female donor with papillary thyroid cancer or a benign thyroid nodule (not recorded which). Some clones in this sample may be carry-over from other donors' samples. The V and J genes are TRBV5-4 and TRBJ1-2; D remains unclear. The CDR3 loop reads CASSLVSGEDGYTF. The CDR3, as DNA: TGTGCCAGCAGCTTGGTATCCGGGGAAGATGGCTACACCTTC. The full variable domain, its missing parts supplied by reference TRBV5-4 and TRBJ1-2, is ETGVTQSPTHLIKTRGQQVTLRCSSQSGHNTVSWYQQALGQGPQFIFQYYREEENGRGNFPPRFSGLQFPNYSSELNVNALELDDSALYLCASSLVSGEDGYTFGSGTRLTVV.